This T cell receptor beta chain was found in a study of breast tumors, draining lymph nodes, adjacent tissues. Findings of the study overall: Tumor TCR diversity was below lymph nodes but above nontumor tissue. That most tumor T cells come from lymph nodes remained unproven. Compared with basal-like, luminal-like tumors shared significantly more repertoire with nontumor tissue. The data were judged consistent with most tumor T cells coming from lymph node and expanding in tumor.

Worth noting for this clonotype: Antigen unknown. The junction and the germline gene differ at one end; a read error may be behind it.

TCRdb reprocessed the multiplex PCR reads with MiXCR, giving one entry per CDR3 protein. The sample has 150,000 to 200,000 distinct CDR3 sequences; roughly a third are singletons. Samples came from axillary lymph nodes draining the breast cancer. This CDR3 comprises 15 residues. Germline V gene lookup returns CDR1 SSHAT and CDR2 FNYEAQ (reference sequence). This TCR derives from a female donor with breast cancer. Some clones in this sample may be carry-over from other donors' samples. The V call is TRBV7-7, the J call TRBJ2-5; 9 nucleotides agree with TRBD1. The sample consisted of axillary lymph node tissue. The CDR3, as DNA: TGTGCTAGCAGCCAGGGACAGGGCGAGAGGGAGACCCAGTACTTC. Translated: CASSQGQGERETQYF.